The clone carrying this TCR beta chain occurred a few times. This entry belongs to a study of blood T cells in healthy people across ages. A sample-barcoded 5' primer and a J-beta primer mix were used in a second PCR of roughly 7 to 11 cycles. MiXCR, applied by TCRdb to the 5' RACE reads, yields one record per CDR3 protein. The sample has approximately 960,000 distinct CDR3 sequences, about 28% seen once; the top ten hold 10%. Germline CDR1 reads SQVTM; CDR2 reads ANQGSEA. The J segment lost 4 bases and the V segment lost 6 bases, leaving 11 bases of the junction unmatched. This CDR3 region has 15 residues. These data were also filed under a second study, of T cells of mothers and their children. That paper states: Researchers put all of the extracted RNA into cDNA synthesis, using roughly 1.5 ug per 15 ul. An overlap that was slightly higher, though non-significant, was seen in related mother-child pairs versus unrelated pairs.

Specimen: blood. The sequence was collected from a woman in her thirties or forties in good health. This chain joins TRBV29-1 and TRBJ1-2; 10 nucleotides agree with TRBD1. CDR3 sequence: CSVTVRQGAVYGYTF. The CDR3 nucleotides are TGCAGCGTGACAGTTCGACAGGGGGCTGTCTATGGCTACACCTTC.